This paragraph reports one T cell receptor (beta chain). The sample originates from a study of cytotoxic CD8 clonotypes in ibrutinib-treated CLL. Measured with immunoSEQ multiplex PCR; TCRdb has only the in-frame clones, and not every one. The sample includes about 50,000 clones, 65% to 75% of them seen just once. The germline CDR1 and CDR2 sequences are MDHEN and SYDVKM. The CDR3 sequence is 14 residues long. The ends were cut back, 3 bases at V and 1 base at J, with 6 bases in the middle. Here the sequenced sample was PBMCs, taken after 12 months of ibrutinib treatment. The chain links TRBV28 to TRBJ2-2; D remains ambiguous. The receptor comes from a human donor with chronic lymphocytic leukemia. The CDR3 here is CASSFWENTGELFF. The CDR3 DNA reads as TGTGCCAGCAGTTTTTGGGAGAACACCGGGGAGCTGTTTTTT.